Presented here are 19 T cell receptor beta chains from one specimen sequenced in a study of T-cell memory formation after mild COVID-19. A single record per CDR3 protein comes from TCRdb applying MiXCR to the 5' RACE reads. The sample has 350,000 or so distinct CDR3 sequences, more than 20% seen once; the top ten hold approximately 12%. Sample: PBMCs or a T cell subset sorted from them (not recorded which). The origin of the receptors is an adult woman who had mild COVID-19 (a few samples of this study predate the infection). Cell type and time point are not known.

CDR3 sequence: CASSLGFQGQETQYF. The CDR3, as DNA: TGTGCCAGCAGCTTAGGATTTCAGGGCCAAGAGACCCAGTACTTC. The chain has TRBV13 and TRBJ2-5; a weak D match, TRBD1 (5 bases). The CDR3 totals 15 residues. Germline V CDR1 and CDR2: PRHDT, FYEKMQ (reference sequence). Trimming shortened V by 0 bases and J by 1 base, and 9 bases separated the two germline ends.

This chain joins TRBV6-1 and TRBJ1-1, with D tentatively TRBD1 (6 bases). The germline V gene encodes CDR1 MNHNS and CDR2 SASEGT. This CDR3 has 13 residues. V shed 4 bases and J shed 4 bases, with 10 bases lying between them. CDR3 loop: CASSAQGSTEAFF. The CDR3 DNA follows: TGTGCCAGCAGTGCACAGGGATCCACTGAAGCTTTCTTT.

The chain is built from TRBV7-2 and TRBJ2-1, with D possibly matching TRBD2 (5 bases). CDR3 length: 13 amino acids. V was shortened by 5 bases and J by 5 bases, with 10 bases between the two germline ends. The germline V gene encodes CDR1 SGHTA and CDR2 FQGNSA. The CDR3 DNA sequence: TGTGCCAGCAGCGTTACTAGAGACAATGAGCAGTTCTTC. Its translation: CASSVTRDNEQFF.

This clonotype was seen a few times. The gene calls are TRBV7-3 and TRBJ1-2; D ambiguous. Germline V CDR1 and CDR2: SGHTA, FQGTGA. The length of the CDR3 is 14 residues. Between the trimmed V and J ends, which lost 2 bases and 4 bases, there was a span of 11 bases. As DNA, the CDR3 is TGTGCCAGCAGCTTATTCCCACATGCCTATGGCTACACCTTC. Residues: CASSLFPHAYGYTF.

DNA for the CDR3: TGTGCCAGCAGAGGGGGTCGCAATGAGCAGTTCTTC. Residues: CASRGGRNEQFF. V gene TRBV6-6 combines with J gene TRBJ2-1; maybe TRBD1 (6 bases). This CDR3 has 12 residues. Germline CDR1 is MNHNY and CDR2 is SVGAGI (reference sequence). Between the trimmed V and J ends, which lost 6 bases and 6 bases, there was a span of 9 bases.

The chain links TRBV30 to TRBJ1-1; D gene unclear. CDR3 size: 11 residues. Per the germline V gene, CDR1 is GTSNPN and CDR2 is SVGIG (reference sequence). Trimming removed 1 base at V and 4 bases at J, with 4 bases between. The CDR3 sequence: CAWSDPTEAFF. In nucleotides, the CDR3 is TGTGCCTGGAGTGATCCCACTGAAGCTTTCTTT.

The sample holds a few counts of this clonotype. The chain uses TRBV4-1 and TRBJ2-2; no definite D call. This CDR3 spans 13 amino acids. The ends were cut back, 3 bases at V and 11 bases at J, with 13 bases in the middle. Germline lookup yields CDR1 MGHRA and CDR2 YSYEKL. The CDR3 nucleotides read TGCGCCAGCAGCCATCCACACGTGTATGAGCTGTTTTTT. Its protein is CASSHPHVYELFF.

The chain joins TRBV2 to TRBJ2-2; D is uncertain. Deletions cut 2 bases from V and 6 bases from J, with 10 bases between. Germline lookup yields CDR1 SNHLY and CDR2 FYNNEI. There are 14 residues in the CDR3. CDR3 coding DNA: TGTGCCAGCAGTGAATCAGAGGCGGCCGGGGAGCTGTTTTTT. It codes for CASSESEAAGELFF.

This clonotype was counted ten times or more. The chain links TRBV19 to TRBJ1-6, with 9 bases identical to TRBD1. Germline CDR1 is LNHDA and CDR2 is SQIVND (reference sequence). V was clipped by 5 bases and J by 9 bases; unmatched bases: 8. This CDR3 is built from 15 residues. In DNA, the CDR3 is TGTGCCAGTAGTTCGCCCGGGACAGGGATTTCACCCCTCCACTTT. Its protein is CASSSPGTGISPLHF.

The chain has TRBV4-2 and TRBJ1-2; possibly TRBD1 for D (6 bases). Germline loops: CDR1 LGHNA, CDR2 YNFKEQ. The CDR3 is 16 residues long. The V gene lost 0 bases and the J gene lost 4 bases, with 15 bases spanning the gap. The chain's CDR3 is CASSQEVGGAGYGYTF. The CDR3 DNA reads TGTGCCAGCAGCCAAGAAGTTGGGGGGGCGGGCTATGGCTACACCTTC.

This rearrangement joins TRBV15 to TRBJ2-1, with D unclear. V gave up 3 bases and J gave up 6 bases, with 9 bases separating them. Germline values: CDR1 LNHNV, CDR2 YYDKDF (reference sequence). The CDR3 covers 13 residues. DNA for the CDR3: TGTGCCACCAGCAGCGACCACCCCAATGAGCAGTTCTTC. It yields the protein CATSSDHPNEQFF.

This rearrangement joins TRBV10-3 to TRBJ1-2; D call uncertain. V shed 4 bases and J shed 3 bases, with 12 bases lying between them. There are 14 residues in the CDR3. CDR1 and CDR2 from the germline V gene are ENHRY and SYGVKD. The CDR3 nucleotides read TGTGCCATCAGTGGGCCTCCGGCAGACTATGGCTACACCTTC. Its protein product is CAISGPPADYGYTF.

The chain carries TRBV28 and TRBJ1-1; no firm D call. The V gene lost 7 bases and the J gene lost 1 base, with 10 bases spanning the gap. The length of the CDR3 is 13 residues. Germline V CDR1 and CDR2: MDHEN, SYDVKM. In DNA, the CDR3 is TGTGCCAGCACTCCATCACAGAACACTGAAGCTTTCTTT. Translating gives CASTPSQNTEAFF.

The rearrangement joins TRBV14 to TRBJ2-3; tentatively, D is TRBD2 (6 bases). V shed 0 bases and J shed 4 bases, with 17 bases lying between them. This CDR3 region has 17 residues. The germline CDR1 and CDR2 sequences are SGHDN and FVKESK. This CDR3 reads CASSQELGGGTADTQYF. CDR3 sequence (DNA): TGTGCCAGCAGCCAAGAACTAGGAGGCGGGACGGCAGATACGCAGTATTTT.

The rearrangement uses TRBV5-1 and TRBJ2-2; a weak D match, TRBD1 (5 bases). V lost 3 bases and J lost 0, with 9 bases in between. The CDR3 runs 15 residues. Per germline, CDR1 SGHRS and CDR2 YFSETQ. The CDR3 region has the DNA TGCGCCAGCAGCTCGGACACTGCGAACACCGGGGAGCTGTTTTTT. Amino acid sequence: CASSSDTANTGELFF.

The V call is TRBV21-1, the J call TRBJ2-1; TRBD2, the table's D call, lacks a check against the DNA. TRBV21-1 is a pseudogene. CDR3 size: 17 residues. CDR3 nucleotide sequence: TGTGCCAGCAGCAAGTCTCCCGTTCGCACACAGTACAATGAGCAGTTCTTC. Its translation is CASSKSPVRTQYNEQFF.

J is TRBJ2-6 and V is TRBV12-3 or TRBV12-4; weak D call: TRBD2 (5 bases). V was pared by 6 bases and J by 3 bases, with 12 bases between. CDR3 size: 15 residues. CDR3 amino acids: CASRERVSGANVLTF. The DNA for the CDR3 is TGTGCCAGCAGGGAGAGGGTGAGTGGGGCCAACGTCCTGACTTTC.

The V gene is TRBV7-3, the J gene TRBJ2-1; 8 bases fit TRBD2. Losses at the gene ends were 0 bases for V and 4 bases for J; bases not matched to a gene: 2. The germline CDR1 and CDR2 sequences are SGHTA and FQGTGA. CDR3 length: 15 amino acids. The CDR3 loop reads CASSLTASGYNEQFF. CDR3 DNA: TGTGCCAGCAGCTTAACGGCTAGCGGGTACAATGAGCAGTTCTTC.

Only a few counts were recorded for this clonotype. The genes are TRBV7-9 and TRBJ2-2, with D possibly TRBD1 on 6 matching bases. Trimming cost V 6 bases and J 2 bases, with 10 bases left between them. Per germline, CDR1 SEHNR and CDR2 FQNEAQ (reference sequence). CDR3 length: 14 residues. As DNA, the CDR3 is TGTGCCAGCAGGCTGGGACAAAACACCGGGGAGCTGTTTTTT. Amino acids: CASRLGQNTGELFF.